This TCR beta chain was sequenced for a study of blood T cell repertoires in COVID-19. Study overall: Samples came from the United States, Italy and Spain, spanning acute and convalescent COVID-19. The analysed material was cDNA or gDNA that came from T cells, B-cell-depleted T cells, or PBMCs.

In this sample, this clone turned up once. This CDR3 is 16 amino acids long. Germline V lookup: CDR1 SGHNT, CDR2 YENEEA. V shed 3 bases and J shed 1 base, with 14 bases lying between them. Original processing methods: Amplification of reference gene primers was used by the study to estimate nucleated cell counts. This table comes from immunoSEQ multiplex PCR, and its TCRdb copy is limited to in-frame clones, with some not included. V, J and clone size were drawn from that table, and D and trimming were deduced from the DNA. In the table there are about 160,000 clones, approximately 81% of which are singletons.

The V and J genes are TRBV11-3 and TRBJ2-3; D is unresolved. The sequenced sample was peripheral blood. The sequence derives from a human donor with acute or convalescent COVID-19. The donor label of this sample is uncertain. CDR3 sequence reads: CASSLGHGEGTDTQYF. DNA for the CDR3: TGTGCCAGCAGCTTGGGTCACGGCGAGGGCACAGATACGCAGTATTTT.